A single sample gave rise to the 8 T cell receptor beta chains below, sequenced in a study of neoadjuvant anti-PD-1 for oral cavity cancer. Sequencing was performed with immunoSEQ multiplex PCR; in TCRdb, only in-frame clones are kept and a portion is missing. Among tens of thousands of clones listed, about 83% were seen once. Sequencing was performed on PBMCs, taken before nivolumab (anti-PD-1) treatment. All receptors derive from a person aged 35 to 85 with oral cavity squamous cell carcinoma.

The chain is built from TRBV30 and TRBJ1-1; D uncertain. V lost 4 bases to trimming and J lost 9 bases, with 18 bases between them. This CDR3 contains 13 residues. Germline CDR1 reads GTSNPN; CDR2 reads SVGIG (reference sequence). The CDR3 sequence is CAWTLKAAGKAFF. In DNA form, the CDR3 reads TGTGCCTGGACCCTCAAGGCCGCGGGGAAAGCTTTCTTT.

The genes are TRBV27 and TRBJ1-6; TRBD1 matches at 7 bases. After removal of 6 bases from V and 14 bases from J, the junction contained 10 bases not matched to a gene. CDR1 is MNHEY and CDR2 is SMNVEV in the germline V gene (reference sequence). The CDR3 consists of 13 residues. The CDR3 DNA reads TGTGCCAGCAGGCCTCGACAGGGTCTTTCCCTCCACTTT. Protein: CASRPRQGLSLHF.

This CDR3 reads CASSLQRSGQGPLALEAFF. The CDR3 coding sequence is TGTGCCAGCAGCTTACAGAGGTCGGGACAGGGGCCCCTGGCACTGGAAGCTTTCTTT. The chain couples TRBV13 to TRBJ1-1, with 10 positions matching TRBD1. The CDR3 is 19 amino acids. The germline V gene has CDR1 PRHDT and CDR2 FYEKMQ (reference sequence). J gave up 8 bases and V 2 bases, and 20 bases lay outside the gene matches.

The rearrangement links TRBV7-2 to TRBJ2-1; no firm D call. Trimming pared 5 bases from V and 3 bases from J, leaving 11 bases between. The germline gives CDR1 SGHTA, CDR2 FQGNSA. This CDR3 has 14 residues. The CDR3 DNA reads TGTGCCAGCAGCCCCATGAGTTTCTACAATGAGCAGTTCTTC. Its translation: CASSPMSFYNEQFF.

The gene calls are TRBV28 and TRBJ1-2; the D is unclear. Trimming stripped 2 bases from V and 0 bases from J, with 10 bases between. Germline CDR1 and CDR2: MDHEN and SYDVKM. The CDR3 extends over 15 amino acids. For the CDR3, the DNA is TGTGCCAGCAGTTTAAGACGGATAGCTAACTATGGCTACACCTTC. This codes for CASSLRRIANYGYTF.

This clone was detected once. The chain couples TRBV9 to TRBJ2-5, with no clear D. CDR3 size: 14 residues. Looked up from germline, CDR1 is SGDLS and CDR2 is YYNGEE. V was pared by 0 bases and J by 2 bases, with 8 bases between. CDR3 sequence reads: CASSVGRPQETQYF. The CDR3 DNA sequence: TGTGCCAGCAGCGTAGGTCGCCCGCAAGAGACCCAGTACTTC.

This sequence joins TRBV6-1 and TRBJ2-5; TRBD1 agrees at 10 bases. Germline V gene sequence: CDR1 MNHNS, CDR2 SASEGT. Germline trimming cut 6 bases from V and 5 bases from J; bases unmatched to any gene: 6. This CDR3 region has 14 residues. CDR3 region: CASRTGGAGETQYF. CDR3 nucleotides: TGTGCCAGCAGGACAGGGGGCGCTGGGGAGACCCAGTACTTC.

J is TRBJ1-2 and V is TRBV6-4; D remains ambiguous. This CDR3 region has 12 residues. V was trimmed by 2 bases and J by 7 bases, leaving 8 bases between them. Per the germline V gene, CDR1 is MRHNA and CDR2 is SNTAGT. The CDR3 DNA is TGTGCCAGCAGTGACAGCAAGGGTGGCTACACCTTC. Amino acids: CASSDSKGGYTF.